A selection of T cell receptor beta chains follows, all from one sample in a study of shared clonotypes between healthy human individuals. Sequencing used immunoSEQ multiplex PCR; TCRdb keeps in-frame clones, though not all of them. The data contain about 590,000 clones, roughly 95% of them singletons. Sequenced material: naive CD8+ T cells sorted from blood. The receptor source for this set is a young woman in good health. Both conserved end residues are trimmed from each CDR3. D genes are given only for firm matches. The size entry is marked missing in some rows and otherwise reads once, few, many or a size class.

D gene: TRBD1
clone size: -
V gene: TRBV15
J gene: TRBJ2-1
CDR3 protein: ATSRDDRGLIDEQF

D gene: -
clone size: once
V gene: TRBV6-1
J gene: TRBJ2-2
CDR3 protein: ASSGLSGTGELF

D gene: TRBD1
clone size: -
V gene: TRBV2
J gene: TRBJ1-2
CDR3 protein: ASSEVGGPANYGYT

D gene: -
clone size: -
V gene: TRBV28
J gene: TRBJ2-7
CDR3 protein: ASSLRRGEQY

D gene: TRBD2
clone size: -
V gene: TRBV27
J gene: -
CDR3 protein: ASSPTGLAAGHEQY

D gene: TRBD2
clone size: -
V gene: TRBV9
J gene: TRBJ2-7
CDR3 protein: ASSVASGGSYEQY

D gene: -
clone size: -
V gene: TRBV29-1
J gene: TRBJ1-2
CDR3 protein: SVSGDYGYT

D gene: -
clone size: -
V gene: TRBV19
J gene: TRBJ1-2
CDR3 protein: ASSLKTYGYT

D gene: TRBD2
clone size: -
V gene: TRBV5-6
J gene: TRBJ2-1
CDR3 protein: ASSYGTSGYNEQF

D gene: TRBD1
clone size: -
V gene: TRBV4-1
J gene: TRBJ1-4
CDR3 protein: ASSPGTGGAGREKLF

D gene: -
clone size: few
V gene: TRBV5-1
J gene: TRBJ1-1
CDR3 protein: ASSTLDTESATEAF

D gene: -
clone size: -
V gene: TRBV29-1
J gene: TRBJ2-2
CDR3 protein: SVGAGELF

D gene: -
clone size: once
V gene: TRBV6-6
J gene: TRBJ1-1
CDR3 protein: ASSSTEGGNTEAF

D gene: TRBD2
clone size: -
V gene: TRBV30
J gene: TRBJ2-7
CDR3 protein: AWSVRGGGYEQY

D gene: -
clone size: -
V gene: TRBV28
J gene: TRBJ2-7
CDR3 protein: ASSFSLHEQY

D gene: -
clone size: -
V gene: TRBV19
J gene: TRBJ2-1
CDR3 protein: ASSISGGGANNEQF

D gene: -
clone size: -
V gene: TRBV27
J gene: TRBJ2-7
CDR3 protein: ASSLSGPNYEQY

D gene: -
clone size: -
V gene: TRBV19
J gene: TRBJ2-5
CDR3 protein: ASSIQEQETQY

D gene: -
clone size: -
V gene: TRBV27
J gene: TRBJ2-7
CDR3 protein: ASMPRSGPYEQY

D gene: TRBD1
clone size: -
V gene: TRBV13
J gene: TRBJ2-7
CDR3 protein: ASSLVGTGGSEQY

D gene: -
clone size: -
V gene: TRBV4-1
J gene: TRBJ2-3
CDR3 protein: ASSQDFSTQY

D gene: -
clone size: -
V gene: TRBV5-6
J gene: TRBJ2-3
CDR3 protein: ASSPRVPSGDTQY

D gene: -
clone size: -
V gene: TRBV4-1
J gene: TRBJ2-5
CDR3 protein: ASSRPGLPLETQY

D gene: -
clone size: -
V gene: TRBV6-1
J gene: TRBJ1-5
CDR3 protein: ASSEVLNRANQPQH

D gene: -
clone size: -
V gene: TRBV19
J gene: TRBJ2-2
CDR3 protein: ASGLGRINTGELF

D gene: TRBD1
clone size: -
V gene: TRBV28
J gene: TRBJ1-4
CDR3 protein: ASSLNLMGQPNEKLF

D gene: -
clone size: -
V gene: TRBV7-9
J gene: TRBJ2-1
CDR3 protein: ASSSSRAEYNEQF

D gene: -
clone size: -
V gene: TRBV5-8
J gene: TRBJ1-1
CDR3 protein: ASSGSIETEAF

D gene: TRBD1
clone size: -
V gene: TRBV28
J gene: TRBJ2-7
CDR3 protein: ASSFPGGTGVNEQY

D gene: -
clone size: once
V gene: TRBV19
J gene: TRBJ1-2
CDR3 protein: ASSITGYGYT

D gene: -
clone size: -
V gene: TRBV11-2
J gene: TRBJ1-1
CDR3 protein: ASSLIGWVGAMNTEAF

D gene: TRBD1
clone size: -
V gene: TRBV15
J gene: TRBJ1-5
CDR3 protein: ATSRGDSNILQDQPQH

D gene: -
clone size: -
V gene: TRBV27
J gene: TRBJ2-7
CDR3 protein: ASSPAPYEQY

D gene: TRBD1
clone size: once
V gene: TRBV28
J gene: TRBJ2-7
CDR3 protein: ASSWTGGTHEQY

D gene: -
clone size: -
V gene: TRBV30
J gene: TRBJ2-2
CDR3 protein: AEAINTGELF

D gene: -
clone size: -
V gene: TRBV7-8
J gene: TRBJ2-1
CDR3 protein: ASSSGRWDNEQF

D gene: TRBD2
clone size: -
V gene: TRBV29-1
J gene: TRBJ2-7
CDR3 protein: SVTSAYEQY

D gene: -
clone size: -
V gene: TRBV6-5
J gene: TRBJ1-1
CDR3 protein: ASSAGMNTEAF

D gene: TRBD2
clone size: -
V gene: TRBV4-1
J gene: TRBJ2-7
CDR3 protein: ASSGPGLAEVQY

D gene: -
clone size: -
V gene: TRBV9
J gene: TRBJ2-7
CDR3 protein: ASDSGGTEQY

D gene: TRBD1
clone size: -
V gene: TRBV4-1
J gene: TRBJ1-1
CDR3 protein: ASSHEGTGVGTEAF

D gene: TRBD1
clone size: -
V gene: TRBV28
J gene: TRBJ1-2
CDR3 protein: ASSPTGGGGYGYT

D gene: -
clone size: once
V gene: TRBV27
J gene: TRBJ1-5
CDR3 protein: ASSLFGNQPQH

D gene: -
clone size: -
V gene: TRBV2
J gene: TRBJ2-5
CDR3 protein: ASSVPPPSQEY

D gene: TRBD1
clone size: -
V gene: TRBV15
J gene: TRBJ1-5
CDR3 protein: ATSPRTGGGNQPQH

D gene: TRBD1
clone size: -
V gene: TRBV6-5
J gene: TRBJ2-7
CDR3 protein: ASSPPRDSYEQY

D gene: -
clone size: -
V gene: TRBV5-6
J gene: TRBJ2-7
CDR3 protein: ASSLATGPSYEQY

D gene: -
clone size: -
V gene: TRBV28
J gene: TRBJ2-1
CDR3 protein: ASSLIGSYNEQF

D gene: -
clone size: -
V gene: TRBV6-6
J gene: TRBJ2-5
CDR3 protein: ASGDPAGTQY

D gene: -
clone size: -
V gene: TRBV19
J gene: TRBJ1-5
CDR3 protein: ASSIPGWQPQH

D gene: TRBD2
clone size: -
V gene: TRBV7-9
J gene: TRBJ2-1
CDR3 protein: ASSQTSGTYNEQF

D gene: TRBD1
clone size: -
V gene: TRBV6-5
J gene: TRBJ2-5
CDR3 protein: ASSYSDRVEETQY

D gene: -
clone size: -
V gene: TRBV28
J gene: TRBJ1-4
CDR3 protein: ASSLLGTTNEKLF

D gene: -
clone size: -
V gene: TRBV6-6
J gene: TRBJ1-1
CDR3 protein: ASSDYTGRGTEAF

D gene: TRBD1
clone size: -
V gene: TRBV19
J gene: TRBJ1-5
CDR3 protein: ASSIPGGSNQPQH

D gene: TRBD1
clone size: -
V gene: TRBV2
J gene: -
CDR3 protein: ASSEALDRAYEQY

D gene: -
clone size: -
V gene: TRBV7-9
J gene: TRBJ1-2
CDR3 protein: ASSLWDRSRGYT

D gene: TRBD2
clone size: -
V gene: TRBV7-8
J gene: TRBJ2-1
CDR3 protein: ASSSPHGTSGPTSYNEQF